This T cell receptor beta chain is from a study of blood T cell repertoires in COVID-19. Study-wide context: COVID-19 samples, acute and convalescent, were from the United States, Italy and Spain. Sample material is recorded as cDNA or gDNA derived from T cells, B-cell-depleted T cells, or PBMCs.

As processed by the authors: Quantification of nucleated cells was approximated via reference gene primer amplification. Some clones are missing from TCRdb's copy, which holds only in-frame ones; the method was immunoSEQ multiplex PCR. D and trimming come from the DNA, and the V and J calls and clone size come from that table. Altogether roughly 130,000 clones are present, roughly nine tenths being singletons, with the ten largest covering roughly 3.7%. The germline V gene encodes CDR1 MNHEY and CDR2 SMNVEV (reference sequence). With V trimmed by 5 bases and J by 0 bases, 3 bases remained unmatched. CDR3 length: 16 amino acids.

Sample: peripheral blood. The chain has TRBV27 and TRBJ2-4, with TRBD2 matching over 11 bases. The source of this sequence is a man in his fifties with active COVID-19. The CDR3 reads CASSVGLAGAKNIQYF. The CDR3 region has the DNA TGTGCCAGCAGTGTCGGACTAGCGGGAGCCAAAAACATTCAGTACTTC.